One sample yielded the 7 T cell receptor beta chains listed below, sequenced in a study of glioma-infiltrating T cells. The iRepertoire nested amplicon-rescue multiplex PCR amplified TCR alpha and beta CDR3s from RNA. TCRdb re-analysed the multiplex PCR reads in MiXCR, keeping a single row per CDR3 protein. The sample lists about 380,000 distinct CDR3 sequences; around 38% were seen once. Sequencing was performed on glioma tissue, nonneoplastic brain tissue, or PBMCs (not recorded which). Every receptor here comes from a human donor with low-grade glioma or glioblastoma, undergoing nonglioma brain surgery, or in good health (not recorded which).

This sequence joins TRBV11-3 and TRBJ1-5, with 8 positions matching TRBD1. Germline V gene data show CDR1 as SGHNT and CDR2 as YENEEA. V lost 2 bases to trimming and J lost 1 base; unmatched junction nucleotides: 7. The CDR3 length is 17 residues. CDR3 sequence: CASSLKTGVVSNQPQHF. The CDR3 DNA follows: TGTGCCAGCAGCTTAAAGACAGGGGTTGTAAGCAATCAGCCCCAGCATTTT.

The chain combines TRBV10-3 with TRBJ2-6; D remains ambiguous. This CDR3 has 15 amino acids. Germline assignment: CDR1 ENHRY and CDR2 SYGVKD. V was pared by 6 bases and J by 2 bases, with 11 bases between. As DNA, the CDR3 is TGTGCCATCAGCGGAGTCCTGCCTGGGGCCAACGTCCTGACTTTC. Translation: CAISGVLPGANVLTF.

The CDR3 region is CASSEELLAGITDTQYF. In DNA form, the CDR3 reads TGTGCCAGCAGTGAAGAGCTACTAGCGGGGATCACAGATACGCAGTATTTT. The chain couples TRBV27 to TRBJ2-3; 10 bases line up with TRBD2. This CDR3 comprises 17 residues. V gave up 5 bases and J gave up 2 bases; unmatched junction bases: 10. From germline, CDR1 is MNHEY and CDR2 SMNVEV (reference sequence).

This clonotype was counted at least ten times. This sequence joins TRBV20-1 and TRBJ2-1, with D hard to call. Germline V gene sequence: CDR1 DFQATT, CDR2 SNEGSKA (reference sequence). The V gene lost 3 bases and the J gene lost 5 bases, with 5 bases spanning the gap. The CDR3 contains 11 residues. Written as DNA, the CDR3 is TGCAGTGCTAGGGGCGACAATGAGCAGTTCTTC. Its protein is CSARGDNEQFF.

A note on this clonotype: Likely a read error: the CDR3 ends without its conserved phenylalanine or tryptophan. The rearrangement uses TRBV19 and TRBJ2-7, with 8 bases that match TRBD1. This CDR3 is 13 amino acids long. Germline V gives CDR1 LNHDA, CDR2 SQIVND (reference sequence). V lost 5 bases and J lost 3; bases outside the gene matches: 3. The CDR3 coding sequence is TGTGCCAGTAGTGCCGGACAGGGCTACGAGCAGTACCTC. This gives the protein CASSAGQGYEQYL.

This chain joins TRBV7-9 and TRBJ2-7; 7 nucleotides agree with TRBD1. Trimming cost V 4 bases and J 2 bases; bases outside gene matches: 2. CDR3 size: 13 residues. Germline V lookup: CDR1 SEHNR, CDR2 FQNEAQ (reference sequence). DNA for the CDR3: TGTGCCAGCAGCTCCACAGGGGCCTACGAGCAGTACTTC. Its translation: CASSSTGAYEQYF.

Comment on this clonotype: A clone one base away is much larger, so this may be a read error. The chain recombines TRBV20-1 with TRBJ2-1, with D unclear. This CDR3 is built from 12 residues. Germline CDR1 is DFQATT and CDR2 is SNEGSKA (reference sequence). V lost 3 bases and J lost 5, with 8 bases in between. CDR3 nucleotides: TGCAGTGCTAGCCGGCAGGACAATGAGCAGTTCTTC. Translated, it gives CSASRQDNEQFF.